One sample yielded the 5 T cell receptor beta chains listed below, sequenced in a study of response to subunit inactivated influenza vaccine. TCRdb used MiXCR to reprocess the RT-PCR reads, holding one entry per CDR3 protein. The table lists 250,000 to 350,000 distinct CDR3 sequences, approximately 20% of them singletons, with about a tenth in the top ten. Here the sequenced sample was PBMCs from blood, taken approximately 20 months after vaccination. The receptor source for this set is a man between 50 and 75 years old who received an inactivated influenza vaccine.

This clonotype was recorded a few times. This chain joins TRBV5-6 and TRBJ1-5; no definite D call. V was clipped by 1 base and J by 5 bases, with 13 bases between them. CDR3 length: 15 amino acids. Germline-derived CDR1 and CDR2 are SGHDT and YYEEEE. CDR3 amino acids: CASSLLGLFDQPQHF. CDR3 coding DNA: TGTGCCAGCAGCTTGTTAGGGTTGTTTGATCAGCCCCAGCATTTT. Variable domain in full (rest from reference TRBV5-6 and TRBJ1-5): DAGVTQSPTHLIKTRGQQVTLRCSPKSGHDTVSWYQQALGQGPQFIFQYYEEEERQRGNFPDRFSGHQFPNYSSELNVNALLLGDSALYLCASSLLGLFDQPQHFGDGTRLSIL.

This chain connects TRBV30 to TRBJ2-7; D not certain. Germline lookup yields CDR1 GTSNPN and CDR2 SVGIG (reference sequence). V lost 0 bases to trimming and J lost 3 bases, with 3 bases between them. The CDR3 has 11 amino acids. The CDR3 nucleotides are TGTGCCTGGAGTGTAAACTACGAGCAGTACTTC. It yields the protein CAWSVNYEQYF.

A few counts support this clonotype. The chain uses TRBV6-2 or TRBV6-3 and TRBJ1-2; no reliable D call. V dropped 10 bases and J dropped 3 bases, with 33 bases sitting between them. Germline lookup yields CDR1 MNHEY and CDR2 SVGEGT. The CDR3 is 19 residues long. DNA of the CDR3: TGTGCCACCAAACGCTATCGGGCTCCGCTAATGCTTGTGGACTATGGCTACACCTTC. Residues: CATKRYRAPLMLVDYGYTF.

This chain joins TRBV6-5 and TRBJ2-1; unclear D gene. Germline V gene lookup returns CDR1 MNHEY and CDR2 SVGAGI. CDR3 size: 18 residues. V shed 0 bases and J shed 0 bases, with 15 bases lying between them. CDR3 coding DNA: TGTGCCAGCAGTTACTCGATGTCCGGAGCTTTCTCCTACAATGAGCAGTTCTTC. Translated, it gives CASSYSMSGAFSYNEQFF.

This chain uses TRBV7-2 with TRBJ2-1; D uncertain. CDR1 is SGHTA, CDR2 FQGNSA, per germline. This CDR3 contains 13 residues. V lost 2 bases and J 6 bases, leaving 8 bases between the germline ends. CDR3 nucleotide sequence: TGTGCCAGCAGCTTATCCCCGATCAATGAGCAGTTCTTC. Its protein is CASSLSPINEQFF.